This T cell receptor (beta chain) appears in the sequencing data of a study of T cells in localized non-small cell lung cancer (dated by TCRdb to 2018 to 2020). About the full investigation: The study analyzed T cell repertoires of 236 early-stage NSCLC patients, comparing tumors and uninvolved tumor-adjacent lungs. All 240 or so NSCLC patients in the cohort were treatment-naive and had localized lung tumors that were resected. The mean age of the NSCLC patients was 50 to 85 years, with 130 or so men and 100 to 110 women. General conclusions and limits of the study: Longer overall survival was associated with higher blood T cell density, whereas shorter survival was associated with higher adjacent-lung clonality. The highest T cell clonality was observed in uninvolved tumor-adjacent lung, where clonality exceeded that of tumor, suggesting that antigenic responses were more focused in uninvolved tumor-adjacent lung. A median of approximately 62 of the top 100 tumor clones turned up in the paired uninvolved adjacent lung, and roughly 28 of those clones also ranked among the top 100 of that same adjacent lung. Because the study design was exploratory, TCR variables were selected using unadjusted p-values without false-discovery rate correction. Because multi-region sequencing of the tumors was not done, intratumor heterogeneity could not be ruled out.

TCR beta CDR3 regions were sequenced from DNA using the immunoSEQ Assay. The source study handled its data this way. T cell density was computed as TCR beta template counts normalized to usable DNA estimated by amplifying housekeeping genes. The preseqR package was used to estimate richness by extrapolating to 400,000 templates for PBMC samples and to 120,000 templates for tissue samples. Clonality was taken to be one minus Pielou's evenness. Differential abundance testing on productive amino-acid clonotypes, with a minimum total count of 5 and an alpha of 0.1, was used to identify tissue-enriched TCRs. The Jaccard Index and the Morisita Overlap Index were used to measure repertoire overlap between compartments. GLIPH clustered TCR beta CDR3s with public tetramer-defined viral CDR3s; viral motifs required at least three viral sequences plus V-gene enrichment. The clones in this table, taken by TCRdb from immuneACCESS, are in-frame only. Not every clone is retained; where verified, under half of the shortfall comes from an unresolved V gene, and the cause of the rest is unknown. V, J and clone size derive from that table, while D and trimming were established from the DNA sequence. A total of tens of thousands of clones appear in this sample, 93% of them only once. Clones ranked in the top ten supply roughly 8.2% of the sample.

At diagnosis, peripheral blood, uninvolved tumor-adjacent lung and tumor were collected and were preserved as a mix of fresh-frozen and FFPE material. For TCR repertoire profiling, the blood samples were analyzed as peripheral blood mononuclear cells. V is shortened by 10 bases, J by 4 bases, and the region joining them spans 19 bases. According to the germline V gene, CDR1 reads MNHEY and CDR2 reads SVGAGI. There are 14 amino acids in the CDR3, from cysteine to phenylalanine inclusive. This entry keeps only the CDR3 DNA: 42 bases, framed from base 1. About this clone itself: It lacks a known antigen. Nothing much larger sits one base from this clone, and base qualities are not available.

This specimen consisted of peripheral blood, obtained before any cancer treatment. The chain is encoded by TRBV6-5 joined to TRBJ1-1, with the D gene not confidently named. This clonotype was sampled from a female donor aged 60 or older with stage I lung adenocarcinoma. The encoded CDR3 is CATSFWGKTTEAFF. The sequenced DNA is TGTGCCACTTCATTCTGGGGTAAGACCACTGAAGCTTTCTTT.